Below are 13 T cell receptor beta chains sequenced from a single sample in a study of brain T cells in children with intractable seizures. Using immunoSEQ multiplex PCR, the repertoire was profiled, and TCRdb retains in-frame clones only, with some absent. Seen here are 110,000 or so clones, 90% to 95% observed once, and the top ten hold roughly 4%. The material sequenced was peripheral blood, taken at surgery. The receptor source for this set is a boy in the first two years of life with hemimegalencephaly and intractable seizures.

The V gene is TRBV4-1, the J gene TRBJ1-1; D may be TRBD1 (6 bases). CDR3 length: 16 amino acids. In germline, CDR1 is MGHRA, CDR2 YSYEKL. The V end was cut by 0 bases, the J end by 1 base, with 12 bases between. This CDR3 is CASSQDLSRGNTEAFF. The CDR3 DNA reads TGCGCCAGCAGCCAAGATTTGAGCAGGGGGAACACTGAAGCTTTCTTT.

This clone was seen a handful of times. V usage is TRBV10-3 and J usage is TRBJ1-5; D may be TRBD1 (6 bases). V lost 11 bases to trimming and J lost 1 base, with 12 bases between them. The CDR3 totals 13 residues. Germline loops: CDR1 ENHRY, CDR2 SYGVKD. The chain's CDR3 is CASQGGSNQPQHF. Written as DNA, the CDR3 is TGTGCCTCACAGGGAGGCAGCAATCAGCCCCAGCATTTT.

The count of this clone is one. The chain has TRBV5-1 and TRBJ2-6; 7 bases match TRBD1. Trimming removed 2 bases from V and 2 bases from J; junction bases left unmatched: 4. The CDR3 is 16 residues long. Germline V gives CDR1 SGHRS, CDR2 YFSETQ. The CDR3 nucleotides are TGCGCCAGCAGCTTCGACAGGGAACCTGGGGCCAACGTCCTGACTTTC. Its protein is CASSFDREPGANVLTF.

V and J are TRBV28 and TRBJ2-1; D not resolved. There are 15 residues in the CDR3. V lost 5 bases, J lost 0 bases, and 11 bases lay in between. The germline V gene has CDR1 MDHEN and CDR2 SYDVKM. Written as DNA, the CDR3 is TGTGCCAGCAGTCTTCTTTTGTACTCCTACAATGAGCAGTTCTTC. It specifies CASSLLLYSYNEQFF.

The chain is built from TRBV24-1 and TRBJ2-2; TRBD1 or TRBD2 may be the D gene (5 bases each). Germline V lookup: CDR1 KGHDR, CDR2 SFDVKD. The germline V and J ends were trimmed by 3 bases and 6 bases, with 25 bases remaining between them. The CDR3 contains 19 residues. CDR3 residues: CATSDRRGASQEVAGELFF. DNA of the CDR3: TGTGCCACCAGTGATAGGAGAGGGGCATCCCAAGAGGTGGCCGGGGAGCTGTTTTTT.

This clone was seen just once. This chain connects TRBV7-2 to TRBJ2-1, with D maybe TRBD2 (6 bases). The CDR3 is 14 amino acids. With 5 bases removed from V and 9 bases from J, the gap between germline ends came to 17 bases. Per the germline V gene, CDR1 is SGHTA and CDR2 is FQGNSA. Written as DNA, the CDR3 is TGTGCCAGCAGCCGGGACTCTGCAACCGGTGAGCAGTTCTTC. Protein: CASSRDSATGEQFF.

The chain uses TRBV7-9 and TRBJ2-5, with 10 bases fitting TRBD2. The J segment lost 2 bases and the V segment lost 1 base, leaving 10 bases of the junction unmatched. The germline CDR1 and CDR2 sequences are SEHNR and FQNEAQ (reference sequence). This CDR3 has 18 residues. The CDR3 bases are TGTGCCAGCAGCTTAGGGTCGGCTAGCGGGAGTCATCAAGAGACCCAGTACTTC. Its translation is CASSLGSASGSHQETQYF.

The chain combines TRBV11-2 with TRBJ1-1; no clear D gene. Trimming pared 5 bases from V and 6 bases from J, leaving 13 bases between. The CDR3 has 13 amino acids. Germline CDR1 reads SGHAT; CDR2 reads FQNNGV. CDR3 residues: CASSLSWDSEAFF. CDR3 nucleotides: TGTGCCAGCAGCCTATCGTGGGATTCTGAAGCTTTCTTT.

V is TRBV7-9 and J is TRBJ2-2; D may be TRBD1 or TRBD2 (5 bases each). The CDR3 spans 15 residues. Germline CDR1 is SEHNR and CDR2 is FQNEAQ (reference sequence). V lost 2 bases, J lost 4 bases, and 11 bases lay in between. The DNA for the CDR3 is TGTGCCAGCAGCTTACAGGGCGCGGGCACCGGGGAGCTGTTTTTT. Amino acid sequence: CASSLQGAGTGELFF.

The table lists this clone with a few counts. The chain recombines TRBV24-1 with TRBJ2-7; TRBD2 matches at 13 bases. The germline gives CDR1 KGHDR, CDR2 SFDVKD. The CDR3 length is 15 residues. V trimming: 7 bases; J trimming: 4 bases; junction bases outside the gene matches: 6. CDR3 residues: CATSQTSGRTYEQYF. CDR3 sequence (DNA): TGTGCCACCAGCCAGACTAGCGGGAGGACGTACGAGCAGTACTTC.

V gene TRBV6-5 combines with J gene TRBJ2-7; D possibly uses TRBD1 or TRBD2 (7 bases each). The V and J ends lost 5 bases and 4 bases respectively, with 12 bases between them. The CDR3 loop spans 13 amino acids. Germline CDR1 reads MNHEY; CDR2 reads SVGAGI. CDR3 residues: CASSHRGGYEQYF. The CDR3 coding sequence is TGTGCCAGCAGTCACAGGGGAGGGTACGAGCAGTACTTC.

The chain uses TRBV28 and TRBJ2-3; 8 bases match TRBD2. This CDR3 is 17 amino acids long. V lost 6 bases, J lost 5 bases, and 16 bases stayed unmatched. Germline V gene lookup returns CDR1 MDHEN and CDR2 SYDVKM. The CDR3 nucleotides read TGTGCCAGCAGCCGGTTAGGACTAGCCGAACCGGTAGATACGCAGTATTTT. Amino acid sequence: CASSRLGLAEPVDTQYF.

V and J are TRBV29-1 and TRBJ1-1; 7 bases fit TRBD1. Germline loops: CDR1 SQVTM, CDR2 ANQGSEA. This CDR3 spans 12 amino acids. Unmatched junction bases numbered 5, after V lost 6 bases and J lost 4 bases. CDR3 in DNA: TGCAGCGTGACAGGGCGCGGCACTGAAGCTTTCTTT. As protein: CSVTGRGTEAFF.